This T cell receptor (beta chain) was retrieved from a study of T cells in pancreatic ductal adenocarcinoma. Selected pancreatic ductal adenocarcinoma patients had undergone surgery without neoadjuvant therapy. General study findings and limits: Compared with tumor, blood showed more total productive templates and roughly 8.1-fold more clonotypes. The resected cohort was biased toward the minority with early-stage disease. No significant tumor-blood clonality difference; means were about 0.1 and 0.065. Tumors hold more CD45RO+ effector T cells, which may bias toward lower diversity.

Sequencing used immunoSEQ multiplex PCR; TCRdb keeps in-frame clones, though not all of them. The sample has over 8,500 clones; 67% are singletons. This clone came up a few times. Its antigen remains unknown. V lost 6 bases and J 6 bases, leaving 8 bases between the germline ends. The CDR3 covers 11 residues. The V gene's germline CDR1 is MGHDK and CDR2 SYGVNS. The sample comprised pancreatic tumor tissue. The chain couples TRBV25-1 to TRBJ1-1; D is possibly TRBD1 (6 bases). This receptor was obtained from a human donor with pancreatic ductal adenocarcinoma. CDR3 protein: CASRGGAEAFF. The CDR3, as DNA: TGTGCCAGCAGAGGGGGGGCTGAAGCTTTCTTT. Using reference TRBV25-1 and TRBJ1-1 for the parts outside the CDR3, the full variable domain is EADIYQTPRYLVIGTGKKITLECSQTMGHDKMYWYQQDPGMELHLIHYSYGVNSTEKGDLSSESTVSRIRTEHFPLTLESARPSHTSQYLCASRGGAEAFFGQGTRLTVV.